The next 3 T cell receptor beta chains were all read from a single sample in a study of blood T cell repertoires in COVID-19. The method was immunoSEQ multiplex PCR; TCRdb's version includes in-frame clones alone and lacks a portion of them. Among fewer than 450,000 clones listed, around 88% were seen once. Sequenced: peripheral blood. The source is a woman aged 45-65 years with COVID-19, enrolled during active disease.

The rearrangement joins TRBV19 to TRBJ2-2; 7 bases are a match to TRBD1. CDR3 length equals 16 residues. Germline loops: CDR1 LNHDA, CDR2 SQIVND (reference sequence). Trimming at V came to 6 bases and at J to 7 bases, leaving 14 bases not matched to a gene. In nucleotides, the CDR3 is TGTGCCAGTAGCACATACAGGGGTGCGGTTGGCGGGGAGCTGTTTTTT. Translated: CASSTYRGAVGGELFF.

The J gene is TRBJ1-1, the V gene TRBV3-1 (or the pseudogene TRBV3-2), with 9 bases that match TRBD1. The CDR3 totals 14 residues. Trimming at V came to 4 bases and at J to 4 bases, leaving 4 bases not matched to a gene. The germline V gene has CDR1 LGHDT and CDR2 YNNKEL (reference sequence). CDR3 in DNA: TGTGCCAGCAGCCTACTGACAGGGGGCACTGAAGCTTTCTTT. Translated: CASSLLTGGTEAFF.

The J gene is TRBJ2-7, the V gene TRBV3-1 (or the pseudogene TRBV3-2); 9 nucleotides match TRBD1. Unmatched junction bases numbered 8, after V lost 5 bases and J lost 3 bases. The CDR3 spans 15 residues. Germline V CDR1 and CDR2: LGHDT, YNNKEL (reference sequence). DNA of the CDR3: TGTGCCAGCAGCTTATATAGGACAGGGGTCTACGAGCAGTACTTC. Amino acid sequence: CASSLYRTGVYEQYF.